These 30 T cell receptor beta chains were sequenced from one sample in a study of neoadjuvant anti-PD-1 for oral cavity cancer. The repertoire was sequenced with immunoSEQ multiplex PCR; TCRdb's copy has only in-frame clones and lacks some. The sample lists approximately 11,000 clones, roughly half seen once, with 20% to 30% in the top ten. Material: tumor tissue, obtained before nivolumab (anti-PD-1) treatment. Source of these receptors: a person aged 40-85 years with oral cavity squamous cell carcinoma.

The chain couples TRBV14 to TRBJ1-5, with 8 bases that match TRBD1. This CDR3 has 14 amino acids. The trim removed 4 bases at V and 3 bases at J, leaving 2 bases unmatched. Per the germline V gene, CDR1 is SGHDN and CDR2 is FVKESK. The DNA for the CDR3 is TGTGCCAGCAGCCTGACAGGGGTCAATCAGCCCCAGCATTTT. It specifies CASSLTGVNQPQHF.

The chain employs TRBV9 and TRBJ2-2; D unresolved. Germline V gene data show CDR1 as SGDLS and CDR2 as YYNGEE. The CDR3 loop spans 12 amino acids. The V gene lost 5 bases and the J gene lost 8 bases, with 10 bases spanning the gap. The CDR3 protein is CASSPLRGELFF. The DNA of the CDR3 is TGTGCCAGCAGTCCCCTGAGGGGGGAGCTGTTTTTT.

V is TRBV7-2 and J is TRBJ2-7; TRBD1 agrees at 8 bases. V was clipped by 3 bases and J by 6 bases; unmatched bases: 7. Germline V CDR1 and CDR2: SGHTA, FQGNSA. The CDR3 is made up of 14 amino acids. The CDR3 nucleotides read TGTGCCAGCAGCTTGTTCAGGGGGCAAGGCGAGCAGTACTTC. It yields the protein CASSLFRGQGEQYF. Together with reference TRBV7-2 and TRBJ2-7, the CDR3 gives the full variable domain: GAGVSQSPSNKVTEKGKDVELRCDPISGHTALYWYRQSLGQGLEFLIYFQGNSAPDKSGLPSDRFSAERTGGSVSTLTIQRTQQEDSAVYLCASSLFRGQGEQYFGPGTRLTVT.

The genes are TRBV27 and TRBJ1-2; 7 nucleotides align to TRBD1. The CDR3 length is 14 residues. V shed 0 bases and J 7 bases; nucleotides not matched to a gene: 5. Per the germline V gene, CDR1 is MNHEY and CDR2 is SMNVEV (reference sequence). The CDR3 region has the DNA TGTGCCAGCAGTTTATCGACAGGGATGAGTGGCTACACCTTC. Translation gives CASSLSTGMSGYTF.

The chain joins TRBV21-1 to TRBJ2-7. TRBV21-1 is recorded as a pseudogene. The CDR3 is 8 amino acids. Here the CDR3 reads CASYEQYF. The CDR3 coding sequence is TGTGCCAGCTACGAGCAGTACTTC.

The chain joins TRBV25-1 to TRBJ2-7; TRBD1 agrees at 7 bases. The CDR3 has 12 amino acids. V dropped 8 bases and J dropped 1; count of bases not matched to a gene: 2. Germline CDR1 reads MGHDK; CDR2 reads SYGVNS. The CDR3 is CASGRGSYEQYF. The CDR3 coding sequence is TGTGCCAGCGGCAGGGGGTCCTACGAGCAGTACTTC.

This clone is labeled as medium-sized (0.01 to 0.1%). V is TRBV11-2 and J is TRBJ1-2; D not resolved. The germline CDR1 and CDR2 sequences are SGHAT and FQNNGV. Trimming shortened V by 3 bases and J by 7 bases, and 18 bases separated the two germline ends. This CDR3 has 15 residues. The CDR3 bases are TGTGCCAGCAGCTTCGGAACCCAGGTGGCGGGTGGCTACACCTTC. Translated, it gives CASSFGTQVAGGYTF.

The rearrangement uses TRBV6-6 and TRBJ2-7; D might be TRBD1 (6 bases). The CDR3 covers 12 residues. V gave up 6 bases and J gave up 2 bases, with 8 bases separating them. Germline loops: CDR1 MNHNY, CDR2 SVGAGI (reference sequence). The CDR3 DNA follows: TGTGCCAGCAGCTCAGGGGCCTACGAGCAGTACTTC. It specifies CASSSGAYEQYF.

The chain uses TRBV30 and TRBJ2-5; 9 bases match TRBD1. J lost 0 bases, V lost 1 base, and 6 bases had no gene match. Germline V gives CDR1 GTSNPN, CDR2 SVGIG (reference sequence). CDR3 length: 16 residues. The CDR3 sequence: CAWSASGTGNQETQYF. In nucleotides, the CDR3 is TGTGCCTGGAGTGCCTCCGGGACAGGGAACCAAGAGACCCAGTACTTC.

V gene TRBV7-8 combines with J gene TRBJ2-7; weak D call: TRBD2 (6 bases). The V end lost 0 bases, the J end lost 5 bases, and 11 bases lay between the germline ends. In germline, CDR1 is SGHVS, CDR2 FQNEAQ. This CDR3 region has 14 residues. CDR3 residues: CASSLASWGDEQYF. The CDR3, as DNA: TGTGCCAGCAGCTTAGCTTCGTGGGGGGACGAGCAGTACTTC.

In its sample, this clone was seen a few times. The CDR3 protein is CASSQGHEQYF. The DNA of the CDR3 is TGTGCCAGCAGCCAAGGTCACGAGCAGTACTTC. V and J are TRBV7-2 and TRBJ2-7; D remains ambiguous. The CDR3 has 11 amino acids. Germline-derived CDR1 and CDR2 are SGHTA and FQGNSA. V dropped 5 bases and J dropped 5 bases, with 7 bases sitting between them.

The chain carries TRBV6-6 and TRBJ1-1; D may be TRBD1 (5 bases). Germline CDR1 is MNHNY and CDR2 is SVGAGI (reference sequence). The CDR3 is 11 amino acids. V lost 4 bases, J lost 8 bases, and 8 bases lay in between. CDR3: CASSFDREAFF. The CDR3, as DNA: TGTGCCAGCAGTTTCGACAGAGAAGCTTTCTTT.

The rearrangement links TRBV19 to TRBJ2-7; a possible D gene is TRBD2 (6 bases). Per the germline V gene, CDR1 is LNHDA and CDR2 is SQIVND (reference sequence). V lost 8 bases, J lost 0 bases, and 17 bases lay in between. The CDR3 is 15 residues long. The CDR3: CASSMPGGVSYEQYF. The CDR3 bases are TGTGCCAGTTCCATGCCCGGGGGAGTCTCCTACGAGCAGTACTTC. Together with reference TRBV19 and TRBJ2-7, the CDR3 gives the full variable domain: DGGITQSPKYLFRKEGQNVTLSCEQNLNHDAMYWYRQDPGQGLRLIYYSQIVNDFQKGDIAEGYSVSREKKESFPLTVTSAQKNPTAFYLCASSMPGGVSYEQYFGPGTRLTVT.

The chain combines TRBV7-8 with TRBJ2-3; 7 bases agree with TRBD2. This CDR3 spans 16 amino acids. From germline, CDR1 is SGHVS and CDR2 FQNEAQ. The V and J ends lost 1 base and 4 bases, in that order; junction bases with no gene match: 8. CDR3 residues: CASSLVGRGGADTQYF. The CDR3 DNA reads TGTGCCAGCAGCTTAGTAGGTCGCGGGGGAGCAGATACGCAGTATTTT. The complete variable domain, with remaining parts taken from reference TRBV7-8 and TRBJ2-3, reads GAGVSQSPRYKVAKRGQDVALRCDPISGHVSLFWYQQALGQGPEFLTYFQNEAQLDKSGLPSDRFFAERPEGSVSTLKIQRTQQEDSAVYLCASSLVGRGGADTQYFGPGTRLTVL.

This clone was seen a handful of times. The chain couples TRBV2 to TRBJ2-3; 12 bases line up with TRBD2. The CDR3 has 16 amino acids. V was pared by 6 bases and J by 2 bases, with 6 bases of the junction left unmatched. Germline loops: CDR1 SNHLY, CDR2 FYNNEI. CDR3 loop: CASRELAGGITDTQYF. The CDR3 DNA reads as TGTGCCAGCAGGGAACTAGCGGGGGGCATCACAGATACGCAGTATTTT.

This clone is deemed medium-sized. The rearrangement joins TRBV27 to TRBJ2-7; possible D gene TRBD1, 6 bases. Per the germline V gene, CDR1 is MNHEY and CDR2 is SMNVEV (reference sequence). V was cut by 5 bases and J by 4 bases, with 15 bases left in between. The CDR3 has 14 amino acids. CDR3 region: CASSVTGSWYEQYF. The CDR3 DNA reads TGTGCCAGCAGTGTAACAGGGTCTTGGTACGAGCAGTACTTC.

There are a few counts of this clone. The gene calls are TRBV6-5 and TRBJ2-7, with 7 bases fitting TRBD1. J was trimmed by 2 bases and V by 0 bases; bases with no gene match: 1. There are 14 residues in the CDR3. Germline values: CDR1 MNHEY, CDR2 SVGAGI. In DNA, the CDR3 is TGTGCCAGCAGTTACTCGACAGGGACCTACGAGCAGTACTTC. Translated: CASSYSTGTYEQYF.

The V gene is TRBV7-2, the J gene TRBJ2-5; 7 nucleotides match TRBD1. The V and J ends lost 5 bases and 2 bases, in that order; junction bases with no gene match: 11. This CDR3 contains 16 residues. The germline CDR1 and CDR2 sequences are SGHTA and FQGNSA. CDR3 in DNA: TGTGCCAGCAGCCCCAGAACAGGGGCGTCTCAAGAGACCCAGTACTTC. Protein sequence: CASSPRTGASQETQYF. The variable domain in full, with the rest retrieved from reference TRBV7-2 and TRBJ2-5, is GAGVSQSPSNKVTEKGKDVELRCDPISGHTALYWYRQSLGQGLEFLIYFQGNSAPDKSGLPSDRFSAERTGGSVSTLTIQRTQQEDSAVYLCASSPRTGASQETQYFGPGTRLLVL.

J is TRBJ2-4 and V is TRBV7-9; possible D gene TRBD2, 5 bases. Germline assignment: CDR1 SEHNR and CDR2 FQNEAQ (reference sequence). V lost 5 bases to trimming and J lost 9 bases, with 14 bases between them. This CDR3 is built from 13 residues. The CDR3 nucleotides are TGTGCCAGCAGCGTCGGAAGTACTAGCATTCAGTACTTC. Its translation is CASSVGSTSIQYF.

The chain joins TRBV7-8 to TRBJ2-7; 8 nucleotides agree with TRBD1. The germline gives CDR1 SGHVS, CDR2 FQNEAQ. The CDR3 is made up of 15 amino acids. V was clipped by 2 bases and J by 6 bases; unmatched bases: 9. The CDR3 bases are TGTGCCAGCAGCTTATATTTATCAGGGGGCTTCGAGCAGTACTTC. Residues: CASSLYLSGGFEQYF.

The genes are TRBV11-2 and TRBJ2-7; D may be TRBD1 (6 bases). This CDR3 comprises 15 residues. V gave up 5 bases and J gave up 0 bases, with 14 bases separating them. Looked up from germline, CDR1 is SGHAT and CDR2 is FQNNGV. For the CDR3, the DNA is TGTGCCAGCAGCCAAGACAGGATGCCCTCCTACGAGCAGTACTTC. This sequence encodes CASSQDRMPSYEQYF. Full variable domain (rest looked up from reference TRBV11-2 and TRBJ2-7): EAGVAQSPRYKIIEKRQSVAFWCNPISGHATLYWYQQILGQGPKLLIQFQNNGVVDDSQLPKDRFSAERLKGVDSTLKIQPAKLEDSAVYLCASSQDRMPSYEQYFGPGTRLTVT.

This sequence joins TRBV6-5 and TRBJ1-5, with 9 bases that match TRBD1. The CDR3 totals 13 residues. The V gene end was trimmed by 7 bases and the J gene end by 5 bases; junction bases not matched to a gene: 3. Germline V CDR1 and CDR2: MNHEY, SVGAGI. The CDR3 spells CASNGQGHQPQHF. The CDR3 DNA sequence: TGTGCCAGCAACGGACAGGGGCATCAGCCCCAGCATTTT.

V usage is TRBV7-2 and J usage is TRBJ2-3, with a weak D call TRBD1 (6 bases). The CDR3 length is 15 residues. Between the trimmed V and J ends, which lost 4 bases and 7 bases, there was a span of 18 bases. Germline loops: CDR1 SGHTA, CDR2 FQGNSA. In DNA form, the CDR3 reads TGTGCCAGCAGCTCAACCTCCGGGACACCACATACGCAGTATTTT. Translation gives CASSSTSGTPHTQYF.

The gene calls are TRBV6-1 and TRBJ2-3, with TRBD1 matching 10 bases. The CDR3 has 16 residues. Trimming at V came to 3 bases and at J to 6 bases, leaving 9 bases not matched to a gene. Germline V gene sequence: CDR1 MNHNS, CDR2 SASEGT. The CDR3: CASSDRDRGLADTQYF. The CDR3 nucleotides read TGTGCCAGCAGTGATAGGGACAGGGGCCTGGCGGATACGCAGTATTTT.

CDR3 sequence (DNA): TGTGCCAGCAGCTTAGGTCAACCAGATACGCAGTATTTT. This encodes CASSLGQPDTQYF. The genes are TRBV7-9 and TRBJ2-3; D gene uncertain. V lost 1 base, J lost 4 bases, and 6 bases lay in between. The CDR3 contains 13 residues. The V gene's germline CDR1 is SEHNR and CDR2 FQNEAQ (reference sequence).

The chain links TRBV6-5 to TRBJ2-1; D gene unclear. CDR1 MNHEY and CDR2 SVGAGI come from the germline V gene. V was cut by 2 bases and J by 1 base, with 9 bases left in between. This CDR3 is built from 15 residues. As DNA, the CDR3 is TGTGCCAGCAGTTACGGCTTGGCGTCCTACAATGAGCAGTTCTTC. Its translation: CASSYGLASYNEQFF.

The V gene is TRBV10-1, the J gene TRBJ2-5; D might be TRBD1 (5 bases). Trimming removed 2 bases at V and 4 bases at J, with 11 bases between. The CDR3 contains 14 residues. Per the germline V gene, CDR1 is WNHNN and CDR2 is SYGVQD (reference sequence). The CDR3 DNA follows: TGCGCCAGCAGTGAGGGCTCTCAGGGAGAGACCCAGTACTTC. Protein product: CASSEGSQGETQYF.

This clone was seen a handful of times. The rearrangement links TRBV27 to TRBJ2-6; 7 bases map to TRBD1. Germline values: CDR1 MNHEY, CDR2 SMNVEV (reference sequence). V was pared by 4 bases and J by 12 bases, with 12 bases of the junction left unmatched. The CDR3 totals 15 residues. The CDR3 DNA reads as TGTGCCAGCAGTTCGCGCACCGGGACAGCCCTCGTCCTGACTTTC. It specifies CASSSRTGTALVLTF.

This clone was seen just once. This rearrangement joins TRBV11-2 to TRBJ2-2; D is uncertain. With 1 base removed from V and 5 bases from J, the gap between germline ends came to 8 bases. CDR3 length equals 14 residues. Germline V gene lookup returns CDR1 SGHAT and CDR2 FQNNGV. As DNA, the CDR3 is TGTGCCAGCAGCTTAGTGGCAGGAACCGGGGAGCTGTTTTTT. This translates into CASSLVAGTGELFF.

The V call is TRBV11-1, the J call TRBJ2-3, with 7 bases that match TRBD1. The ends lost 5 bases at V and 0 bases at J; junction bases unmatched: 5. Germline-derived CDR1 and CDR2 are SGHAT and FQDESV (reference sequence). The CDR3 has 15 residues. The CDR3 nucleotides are TGTGCCAGCAGCACATGGGACAGCAGCACAGATACGCAGTATTTT. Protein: CASSTWDSSTDTQYF.